The clone carrying this T cell receptor (beta chain) was seen ten or more times. Antigen unknown. A read error may produce the germline difference seen at one junction end. This sample was taken from a study of T cells in Graves' hyperthyroidism and ophthalmopathy. This CDR3 comprises 19 residues. The germline gives CDR1 SGHAT, CDR2 FQNNGV. What was amplified from RNA transcripts were TCR beta CDR3 regions. Researchers ran a first-round RT-PCR on the TCR CDR3 using the HTBI primer set. TCRdb analysed the multiplex PCR reads with MiXCR anew, one entry per CDR3 protein. This sample has some 760,000 distinct CDR3 sequences; 11% to 15% occur once, and the top ten carry roughly 10%. General study points: The model's output predicted ophthalmopathy at a median of 6.5 months prior to onset.

Source material: blood. The source is a woman under 30 with Graves' hyperthyroidism. V and J are TRBV11-2 and TRBJ1-1; 9 bases are a match to TRBD1. CDR3 amino acids: CAGSFSWRSKDRGGTEAFF. The CDR3 DNA reads as TGTGCCGGCAGCTTTAGTTGGCGATCCAAGGACAGGGGAGGCACTGAAGCTTTCTTT.